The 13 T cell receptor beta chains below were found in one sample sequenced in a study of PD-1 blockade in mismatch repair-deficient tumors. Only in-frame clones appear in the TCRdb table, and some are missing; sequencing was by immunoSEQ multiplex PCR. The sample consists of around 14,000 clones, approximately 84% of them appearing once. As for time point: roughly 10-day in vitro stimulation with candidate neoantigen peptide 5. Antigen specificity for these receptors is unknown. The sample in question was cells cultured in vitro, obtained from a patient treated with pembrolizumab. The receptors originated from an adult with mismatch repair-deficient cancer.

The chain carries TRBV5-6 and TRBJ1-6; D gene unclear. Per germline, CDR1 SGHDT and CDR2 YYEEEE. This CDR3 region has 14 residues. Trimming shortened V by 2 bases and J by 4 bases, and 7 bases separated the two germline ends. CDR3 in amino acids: CASSFDMYNSPLHF. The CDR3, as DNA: TGTGCCAGCAGCTTCGACATGTATAATTCACCCCTCCACTTT.

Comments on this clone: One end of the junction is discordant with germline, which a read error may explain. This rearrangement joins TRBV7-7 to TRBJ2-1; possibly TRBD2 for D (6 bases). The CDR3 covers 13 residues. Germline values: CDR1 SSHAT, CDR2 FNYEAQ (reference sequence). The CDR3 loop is CASSQQRGNEQFF. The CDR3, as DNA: TGTGCTAGCAGCCAACAACGGGGGAATGAGCAGTTCTTC.

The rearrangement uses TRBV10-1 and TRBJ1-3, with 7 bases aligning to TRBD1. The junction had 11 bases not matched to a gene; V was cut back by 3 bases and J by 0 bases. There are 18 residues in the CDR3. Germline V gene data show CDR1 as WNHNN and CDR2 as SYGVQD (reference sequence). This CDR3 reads CASSERDSLFYSGNTIYF. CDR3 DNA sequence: TGCGCCAGCAGTGAAAGGGACAGTCTATTCTACTCTGGAAACACCATATATTTT.

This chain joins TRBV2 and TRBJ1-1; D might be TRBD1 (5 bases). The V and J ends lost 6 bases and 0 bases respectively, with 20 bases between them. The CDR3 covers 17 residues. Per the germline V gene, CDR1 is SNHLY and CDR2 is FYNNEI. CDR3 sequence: CASRRGRDGIMNTEAFF. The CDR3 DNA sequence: TGTGCCAGCAGGAGGGGACGAGACGGGATAATGAACACTGAAGCTTTCTTT. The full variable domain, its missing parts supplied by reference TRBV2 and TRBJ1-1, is EPEVTQTPSHQVTQMGQEVILRCVPISNHLYFYWYRQILGQKVEFLVSFYNNEISEKSEIFDDQFSVERPDGSNFTLKIRSTKLEDSAMYFCASRRGRDGIMNTEAFFGQGTRLTVV.

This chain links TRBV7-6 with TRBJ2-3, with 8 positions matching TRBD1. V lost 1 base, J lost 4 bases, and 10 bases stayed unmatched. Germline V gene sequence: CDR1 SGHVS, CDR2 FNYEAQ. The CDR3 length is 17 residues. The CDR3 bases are TGTGCCAGCAGCTTAGGCGCTTGGACAGGGTCCCCAGATACGCAGTATTTT. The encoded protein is CASSLGAWTGSPDTQYF.

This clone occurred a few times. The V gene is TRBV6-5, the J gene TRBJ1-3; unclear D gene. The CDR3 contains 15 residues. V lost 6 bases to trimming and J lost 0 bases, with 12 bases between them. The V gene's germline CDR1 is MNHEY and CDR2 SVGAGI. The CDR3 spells CASSRNPSSGNTIYF. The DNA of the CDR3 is TGTGCCAGCAGCCGAAACCCCAGCTCTGGAAACACCATATATTTT.

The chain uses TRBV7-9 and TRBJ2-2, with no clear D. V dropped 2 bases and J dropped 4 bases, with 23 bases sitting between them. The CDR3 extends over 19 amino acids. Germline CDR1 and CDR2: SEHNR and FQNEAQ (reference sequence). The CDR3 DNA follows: TGTGCCAGCAGCTTATGGACCGGGCCCCCCTCGGGCCGCACCGGGGAGCTGTTTTTT. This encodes CASSLWTGPPSGRTGELFF.

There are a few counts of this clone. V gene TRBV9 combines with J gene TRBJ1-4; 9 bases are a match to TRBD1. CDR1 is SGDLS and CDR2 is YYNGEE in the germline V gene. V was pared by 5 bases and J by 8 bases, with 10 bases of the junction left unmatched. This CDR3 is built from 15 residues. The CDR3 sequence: CASSPGTGSGEKLFF. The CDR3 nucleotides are TGTGCCAGCAGTCCCGGGACAGGGTCCGGAGAAAAACTGTTTTTT.

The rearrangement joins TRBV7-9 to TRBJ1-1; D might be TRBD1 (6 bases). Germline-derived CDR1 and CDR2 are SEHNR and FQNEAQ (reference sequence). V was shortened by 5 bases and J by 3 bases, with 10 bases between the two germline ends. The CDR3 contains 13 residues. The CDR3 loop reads CASSVQGYTEAFF. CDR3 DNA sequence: TGTGCCAGCAGCGTACAGGGATACACTGAAGCTTTCTTT.

CDR3 in amino acids: CASSKNQRETQYF. DNA for the CDR3: TGTGCCAGTAGTAAAAACCAACGAGAGACCCAGTACTTC. The gene calls are TRBV19 and TRBJ2-5; D is uncertain. The V and J ends lost 4 bases and 4 bases respectively, with 10 bases between them. The CDR3 length is 13 residues. Per the germline V gene, CDR1 is LNHDA and CDR2 is SQIVND (reference sequence).

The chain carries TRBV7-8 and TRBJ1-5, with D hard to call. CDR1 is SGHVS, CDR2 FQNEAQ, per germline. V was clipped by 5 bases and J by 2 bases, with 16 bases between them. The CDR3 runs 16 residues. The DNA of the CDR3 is TGTGCCAGCAGCCTAAACCGGAGGGTAGGCAATCAGCCCCAGCATTTT. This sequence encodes CASSLNRRVGNQPQHF. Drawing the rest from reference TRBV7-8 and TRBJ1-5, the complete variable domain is GAGVSQSPRYKVAKRGQDVALRCDPISGHVSLFWYQQALGQGPEFLTYFQNEAQLDKSGLPSDRFFAERPEGSVSTLKIQRTQQEDSAVYLCASSLNRRVGNQPQHFGDGTRLSIL.

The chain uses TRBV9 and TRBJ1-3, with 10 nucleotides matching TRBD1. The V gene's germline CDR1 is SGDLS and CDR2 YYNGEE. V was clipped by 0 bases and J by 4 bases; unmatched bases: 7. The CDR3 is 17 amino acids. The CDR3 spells CASSVGGQGVFGNTIYF. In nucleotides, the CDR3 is TGTGCCAGCAGCGTAGGCGGACAGGGGGTATTCGGAAACACCATATATTTT. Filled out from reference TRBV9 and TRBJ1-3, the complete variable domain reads DSGVTQTPKHLITATGQRVTLRCSPRSGDLSVYWYQQSLDQGLQFLIQYYNGEERAKGNILERFSAQQFPDLHSELNLSSLELGDSALYFCASSVGGQGVFGNTIYFGEGSWLTVV.

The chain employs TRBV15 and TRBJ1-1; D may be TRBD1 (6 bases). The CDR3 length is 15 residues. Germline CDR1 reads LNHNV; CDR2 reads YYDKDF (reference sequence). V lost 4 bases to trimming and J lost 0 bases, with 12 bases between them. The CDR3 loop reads CATSTRQVLNTEAFF. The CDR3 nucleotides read TGTGCCACCAGCACGCGACAGGTATTGAACACTGAAGCTTTCTTT.